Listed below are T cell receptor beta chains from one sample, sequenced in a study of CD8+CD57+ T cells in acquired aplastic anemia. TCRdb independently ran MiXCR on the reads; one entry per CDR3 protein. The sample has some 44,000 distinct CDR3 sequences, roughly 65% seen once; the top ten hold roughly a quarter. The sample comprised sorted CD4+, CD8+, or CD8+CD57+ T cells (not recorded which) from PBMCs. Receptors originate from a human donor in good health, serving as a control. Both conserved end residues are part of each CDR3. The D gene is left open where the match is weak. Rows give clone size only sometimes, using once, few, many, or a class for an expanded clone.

CSVERPAVGNEQFF | TGCAGCGTTGAACGGCCAGCGGTGGGCAATGAGCAGTTCTTC | TRBV29-1 | . | TRBJ2-1 | .
CASSVPPRASPLHF | TGTGCCAGCAGCGTCCCTCCAAGAGCTTCACCCCTCCACTTT | TRBV7-2 | . | TRBJ1-6 | once
CASSHYGRGSSGDTIYF | TGTGCCAGCAGTCACTACGGCAGGGGAAGCTCTGGAGACACCATATATTTT | TRBV6-4 | . | TRBJ1-3 | .
CASMLAGGYEQYF | TGTGCCAGCATGCTAGCGGGAGGATACGAGCAGTACTTC | TRBV2 | TRBD2 | TRBJ2-7 | many
CASSLERLFDILRQSEQFF | TGTGCCAGCAGTTTAGAAAGGCTATTCGACATCTTGAGGCAAAGTGAGCAGTTCTTC | TRBV11-2 | . | TRBJ2-1 | many
CASSSLTQSYEQYF | TGTGCCAGCAGCTCACTTACTCAGTCCTACGAGCAGTACTTC | TRBV5-6 | . | TRBJ2-7 | .
CAWSYGPPYEQYF | TGTGCCTGGAGTTACGGACCCCCCTACGAGCAGTACTTC | TRBV30 | . | TRBJ2-7 | many
CATSSGDRGNEQFF | TGTGCCACCAGCAGTGGCGACAGGGGCAATGAGCAGTTCTTC | TRBV15 | TRBD1 | TRBJ2-1 | few
CASSSNRGHGEKLFF | TGTGCCAGTAGTTCCAACAGGGGGCATGGTGAAAAACTGTTTTTT | TRBV19 | TRBD1 | TRBJ1-4 | .
CATRPGRQHYGYTF | TGTGCCACCAGACCGGGACGGCAGCATTATGGCTACACCTTC | TRBV15 | . | TRBJ1-2 | .
CATSDGNSPLHF | TGTGCCACCAGTGACGGTAATTCACCCCTCCACTTT | TRBV24-1 | . | TRBJ1-6 | .
CAISEPGNTYEQYF | TGTGCCATCAGTGAGCCAGGAAACACCTACGAGCAGTACTTC | TRBV10-3 | . | TRBJ2-7 | .
CASSVEEGLFYGYTF | TGTGCCAGCAGCGTTGAGGAGGGCCTCTTCTATGGCTACACCTTC | TRBV9 | . | TRBJ1-2 | .
CASSLAGRAADTQYF | TGTGCCAGCAGCTTGGCGGGCAGGGCGGCAGATACGCAGTATTTT | TRBV5-4 | . | TRBJ2-3 | many
CSARAGTGGVNEQYF | TGCAGTGCTAGAGCGGGGACAGGGGGTGTCAACGAGCAGTACTTC | TRBV20-1 | TRBD1 | TRBJ2-7 | .
CASSDPQGRPVGETQYF | TGTGCCAGCAGTGACCCCCAGGGGAGGCCTGTAGGAGAGACCCAGTACTTC | TRBV6-1 | . | TRBJ2-5 | many
CASTGDWDTEAFF | TGTGCCAGCACCGGCGATTGGGACACTGAAGCTTTCTTT | TRBV6-6 | . | TRBJ1-1 | many
CASSDSGTANTEAFF | TGCGCCAGCAGCGACTCCGGGACAGCGAACACTGAAGCTTTCTTT | TRBV5-1 | TRBD1 | TRBJ1-1 | .
CSATSPGTFGGNNSPLHF | TGCAGTGCCACCTCTCCTGGGACATTCGGGGGGAATAATTCACCCCTCCACTTT | TRBV20-1 | . | TRBJ1-6 | .
CAISEPTSYPYNEQFF | TGTGCCATCAGTGAGCCCACGTCCTACCCCTACAATGAGCAGTTCTTC | TRBV10-3 | . | TRBJ2-1 | .
CATSAWGTGLYEQYF | TGTGCCACCAGTGCCTGGGGGACAGGGTTGTACGAGCAGTACTTC | TRBV24-1 | TRBD1 | TRBJ2-7 | few
CASKGTGELFF | TGTGCCAGCAAAGGTACTGGGGAGCTGTTTTTT | TRBV27 | . | TRBJ2-2 | many
CASSLDLGTANTGELFF | TGCGCCAGCAGCTTGGATTTAGGGACAGCAAACACCGGGGAGCTGTTTTTT | TRBV5-1 | TRBD1 | TRBJ2-2 | many
CASSADTGTGNYGYTF | TGTGCCAGCAGTGCAGATACCGGGACAGGCAACTATGGCTACACCTTC | TRBV2 | TRBD1 | TRBJ1-2 | few
CASSLAGGGETQYF | TGTGCCAGCAGCTTGGCAGGGGGCGGAGAGACCCAGTACTTC | TRBV7-2 | TRBD1 | TRBJ2-5 | .
CASSEQGRAFF | TGTGCCAGCAGCGAACAGGGACGTGCTTTCTTT | TRBV2 | . | TRBJ1-1 | .
CASSNSGCNEQFF | TGTGCCAGCAGCAACAGTGGGTGCAATGAGCAGTTCTTC | TRBV7-9 | . | TRBJ2-1 | .
CASSDRTGGKDTQYF | TGTGCCAGCAGTGACCGGACAGGGGGCAAAGATACGCAGTATTTT | TRBV25-1 | TRBD1 | TRBJ2-3 | .